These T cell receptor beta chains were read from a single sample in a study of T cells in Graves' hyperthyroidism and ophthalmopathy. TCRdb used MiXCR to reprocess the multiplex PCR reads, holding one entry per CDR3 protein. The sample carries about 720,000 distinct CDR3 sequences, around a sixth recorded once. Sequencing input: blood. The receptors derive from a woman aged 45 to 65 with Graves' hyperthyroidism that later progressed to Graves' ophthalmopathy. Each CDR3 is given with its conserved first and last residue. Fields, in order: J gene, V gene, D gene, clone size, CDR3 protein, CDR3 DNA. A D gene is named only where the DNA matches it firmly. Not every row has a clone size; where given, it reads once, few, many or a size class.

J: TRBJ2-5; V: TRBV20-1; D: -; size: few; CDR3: CSASNDREETQYF; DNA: TGCAGTGCTAGCAACGACAGAGAAGAGACCCAGTACTTC
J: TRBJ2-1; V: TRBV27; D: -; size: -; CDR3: CASRPGTNNEQFF; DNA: TGTGCCAGCAGGCCCGGGACAAACAATGAGCAGTTCTTC
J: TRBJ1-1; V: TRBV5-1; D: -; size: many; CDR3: CASSLDGFGVNTEAFF; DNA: TGCGCCAGCAGCTTGGACGGGTTTGGAGTGAACACTGAAGCTTTCTTT
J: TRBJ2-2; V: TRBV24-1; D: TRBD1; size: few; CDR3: CATSDPLGQGAGELFF; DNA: TGTGCCACCAGTGACCCCCTTGGACAGGGGGCCGGGGAGCTGTTTTTT
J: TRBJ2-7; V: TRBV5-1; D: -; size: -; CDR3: CASSFGAGSTGEQYF; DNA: -
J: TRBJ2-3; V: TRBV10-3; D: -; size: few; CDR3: CAISESMPIGSGTDTQYF; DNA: TGTGCCATCAGTGAGTCGATGCCGATCGGGAGTGGGACAGATACGCAGTATTTT
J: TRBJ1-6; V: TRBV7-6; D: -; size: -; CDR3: CASSFDPYSSPLHF; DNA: TGTGCCAGCAGCTTTGACCCCTATAGTTCACCCCTCCACTTT
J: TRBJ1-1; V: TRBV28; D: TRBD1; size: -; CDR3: CATYSPTGPTAEAFF; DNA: TGTGCCACCTACTCCCCGACAGGGCCTACTGCTGAAGCTTTCTTT
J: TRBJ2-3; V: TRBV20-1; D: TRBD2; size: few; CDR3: CSAELSGGAEDTQYF; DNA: TGCAGTGCTGAACTTAGCGGGGGGGCGGAAGATACGCAGTATTTT
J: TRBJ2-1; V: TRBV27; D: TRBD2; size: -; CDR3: CASSSGTSGALGNEQFF; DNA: TGTGCCAGCAGTTCCGGGACTAGCGGGGCCCTCGGGAATGAGCAGTTCTTC
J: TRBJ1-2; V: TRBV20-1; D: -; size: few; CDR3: CSGSRLVNYGYTF; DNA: TGCAGTGGTAGTAGGTTGGTTAACTATGGCTACACCTTC
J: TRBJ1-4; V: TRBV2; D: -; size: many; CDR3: CASSMGHVRHNEKLFF; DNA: TGTGCCAGCAGTATGGGACATGTCAGGCATAATGAAAAACTGTTTTTT
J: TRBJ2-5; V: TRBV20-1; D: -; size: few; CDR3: CSARGRPPVQYF; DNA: TGCAGTGCTAGAGGCAGGCCACCCGTCCAGTACTTC
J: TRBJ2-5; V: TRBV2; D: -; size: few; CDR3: CASSRGGNRQETQYF; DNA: TGTGCCAGCTCTAGGGGCGGAAATCGCCAAGAGACCCAGTACTTC
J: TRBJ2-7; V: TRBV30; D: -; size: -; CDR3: CAWRIGGTFSYEQYF; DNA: TGTGCCTGGAGAATCGGGGGAACCTTCTCCTACGAGCAGTACTTC
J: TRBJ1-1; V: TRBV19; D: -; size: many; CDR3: CASSIGVAGEAFF; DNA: TGTGCCAGTAGTATAGGCGTCGCGGGTGAAGCTTTCTTT
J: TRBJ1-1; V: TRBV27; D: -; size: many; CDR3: CASSTLQGFAEAFF; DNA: TGTGCCAGCAGTACACTGCAGGGTTTCGCTGAAGCTTTCTTT
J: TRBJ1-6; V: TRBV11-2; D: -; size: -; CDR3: CASSYLGRLSNSPLHF; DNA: TGTGCCAGCAGCTACCTGGGCAGGTTGAGTAATTCACCCCTCCACTTT
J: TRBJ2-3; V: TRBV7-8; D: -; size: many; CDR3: CASSLGGGFPTDTQYF; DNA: TGTGCCAGCAGCTTAGGTGGAGGGTTCCCCACAGATACGCAGTATTTT
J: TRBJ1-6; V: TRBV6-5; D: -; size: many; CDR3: CASSYATGHSFSPLHF; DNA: TGTGCCAGCAGTTATGCCACGGGACATTCTTTCTCACCCCTCCACTTT
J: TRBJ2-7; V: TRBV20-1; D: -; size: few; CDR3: CSARDLNRGAYEQYF; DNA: TGCAGTGCTAGAGATTTGAACAGAGGAGCCTACGAGCAGTACTTC
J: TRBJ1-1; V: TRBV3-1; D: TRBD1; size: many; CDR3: CASSPRDSEAFF; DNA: TGTGCCAGCAGCCCCCGGGACAGTGAAGCTTTCTTT
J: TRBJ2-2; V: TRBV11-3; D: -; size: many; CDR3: CASSLPQNTGELFF; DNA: TGTGCCAGCAGCCTACCCCAAAACACCGGGGAGCTGTTTTTT
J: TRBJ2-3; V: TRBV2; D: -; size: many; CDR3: CASPPSESTDTQYF; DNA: TGTGCCAGCCCCCCTAGCGAAAGCACAGATACGCAGTATTTT
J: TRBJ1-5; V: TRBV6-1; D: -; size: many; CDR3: CASSVGGASQPQHF; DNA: TGTGCCAGCAGTGTTGGGGGAGCGAGTCAGCCCCAGCATTTT
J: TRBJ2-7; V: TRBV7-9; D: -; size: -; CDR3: CASSLGEATSYEQYF; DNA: TGTGCCAGCAGCCTCGGGGAGGCCACCTCCTACGAGCAGTACTTC
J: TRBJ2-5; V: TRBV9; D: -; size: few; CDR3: CASSVDSSQETQYF; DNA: TGTGCCAGCAGCGTAGATTCCAGCCAAGAGACCCAGTACTTC
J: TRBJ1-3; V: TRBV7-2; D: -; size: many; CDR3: CASSPTTTTVALTIYF; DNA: TGTGCCAGCAGTCCTACCACAACGACGGTCGCTCTCACCATATATTTT
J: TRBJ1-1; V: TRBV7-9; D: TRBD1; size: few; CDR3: CASSRQGEAFF; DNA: TGTGCCAGCAGCCGACAGGGCGAAGCTTTCTTT
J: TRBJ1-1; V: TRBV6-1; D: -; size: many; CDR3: CASSDEQDLNTEAFF; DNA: TGTGCCAGCAGTGACGAACAGGACCTGAACACTGAAGCTTTCTTT
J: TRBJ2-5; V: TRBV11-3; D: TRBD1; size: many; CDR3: CASSAGTAQGTQYF; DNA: TGTGCCAGCAGCGCCGGGACAGCCCAGGGGACCCAGTACTTC
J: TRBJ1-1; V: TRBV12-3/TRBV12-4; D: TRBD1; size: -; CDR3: CASSKRTGGAGVTEAFF; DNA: TGTGCCAGCAGTAAACGGACAGGGGGCGCCGGGGTCACTGAAGCTTTCTTT
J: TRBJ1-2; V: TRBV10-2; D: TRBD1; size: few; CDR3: CASSDPGQGKDGYTF; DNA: TGCGCCAGCAGTGACCCGGGACAGGGGAAGGATGGCTACACCTTC
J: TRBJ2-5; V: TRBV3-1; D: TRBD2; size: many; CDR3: CASSQDVAGGETQYF; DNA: TGTGCCAGCAGCCAAGATGTAGCGGGGGGAGAGACCCAGTACTTC
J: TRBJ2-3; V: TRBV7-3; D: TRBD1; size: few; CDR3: CASRRGQGADTQYF; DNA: TGTGCCAGCAGGCGAGGACAGGGGGCAGATACGCAGTATTTT
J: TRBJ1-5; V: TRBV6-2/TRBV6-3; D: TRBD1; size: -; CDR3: CATTGGLNQPQHF; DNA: TGTGCCACAACAGGGGGCCTAAATCAGCCCCAGCATTTT
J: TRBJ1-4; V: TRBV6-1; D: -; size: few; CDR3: CASSRQETNEKLFF; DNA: TGTGCCAGCAGTCGACAGGAAACTAATGAAAAACTGTTTTTT
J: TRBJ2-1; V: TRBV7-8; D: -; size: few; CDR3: CASSLLGHYNEQFF; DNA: TGTGCCAGCAGCCTCCTAGGGCATTACAATGAGCAGTTCTTC
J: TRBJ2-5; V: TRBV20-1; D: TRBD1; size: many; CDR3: CSAREGDRSGGTQYF; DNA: TGCAGTGCTAGAGAGGGGGACAGGTCCGGGGGGACCCAGTACTTC
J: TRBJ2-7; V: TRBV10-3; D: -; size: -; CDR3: CAITGGREEEQYF; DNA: TGTGCCATCACAGGTGGCAGGGAGGAAGAGCAGTACTTC
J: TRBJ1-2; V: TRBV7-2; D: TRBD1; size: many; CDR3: CASSSTSGGVGYTF; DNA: TGTGCCAGCAGCTCTACCTCAGGGGGGGTGGGCTACACCTTC
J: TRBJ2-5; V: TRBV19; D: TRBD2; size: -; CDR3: CASSASGGSKETQYF; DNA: TGTGCCAGTAGTGCTAGCGGGGGGTCTAAAGAGACCCAGTACTTC
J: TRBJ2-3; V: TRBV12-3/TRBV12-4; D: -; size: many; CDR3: CASSFNQGTDTQYF; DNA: TGTGCCAGCAGTTTTAATCAGGGGACAGATACGCAGTATTTT
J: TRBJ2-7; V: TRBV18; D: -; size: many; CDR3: CASSHRDLPYEQYF; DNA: TGTGCCAGCTCACACCGGGACCTCCCATACGAGCAGTACTTC
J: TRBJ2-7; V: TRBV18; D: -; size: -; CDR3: CASSPSLQNNYEQYF; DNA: TGTGCCAGCTCACCGTCCCTACAGAATAACTACGAGCAGTACTTC